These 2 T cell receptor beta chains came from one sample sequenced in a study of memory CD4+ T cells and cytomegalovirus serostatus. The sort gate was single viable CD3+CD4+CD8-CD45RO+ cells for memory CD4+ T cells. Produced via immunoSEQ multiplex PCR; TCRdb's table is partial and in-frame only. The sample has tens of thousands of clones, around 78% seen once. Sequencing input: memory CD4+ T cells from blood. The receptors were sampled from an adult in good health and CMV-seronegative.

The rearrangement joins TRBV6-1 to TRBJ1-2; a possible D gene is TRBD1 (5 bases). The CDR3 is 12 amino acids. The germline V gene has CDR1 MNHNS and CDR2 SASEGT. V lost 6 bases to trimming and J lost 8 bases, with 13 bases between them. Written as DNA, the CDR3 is TGTGCCAGCAGGGATGCAGGGAGGGGCTACACCTTC. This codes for CASRDAGRGYTF.

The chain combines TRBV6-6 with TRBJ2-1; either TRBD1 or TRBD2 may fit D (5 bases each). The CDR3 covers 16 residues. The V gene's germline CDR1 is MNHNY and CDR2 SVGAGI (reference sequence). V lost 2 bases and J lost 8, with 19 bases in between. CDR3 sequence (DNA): TGTGCCAGCAGTTACCGACCGGGACCCAGCACCCATGAGCAGTTCTTC. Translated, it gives CASSYRPGPSTHEQFF.